This T cell receptor (beta chain) appears in the sequencing data of a study of T cell changes during pregnancy in multiple sclerosis. Generated by immunoSEQ multiplex PCR, the TCRdb table keeps only in-frame clones and is missing some. Of approximately 60,000 clones detected, about nine tenths appear once; the ten largest clones hold roughly 3%. This sample comprised peripheral blood, obtained in the second trimester of pregnancy. The TCR was taken from a female donor in good health, enrolled as a control in a pregnancy study.

The CDR3 sequence: CAISESGAGSRTDTQYF. CDR3 coding DNA: TGTGCCATCAGTGAGTCCGGGGCGGGGAGCCGAACAGATACGCAGTATTTT. The V and J genes are TRBV10-3 and TRBJ2-3, with D perhaps matching TRBD2 (6 bases). CDR3 length: 17 amino acids. Germline CDR1 is ENHRY and CDR2 is SYGVKD. Trimming stripped 0 bases from V and 3 bases from J, with 16 bases between.